This is a list of T cell receptor beta chains from one sample in a study of blood T cell repertoires in COVID-19. Sequencing was performed with immunoSEQ multiplex PCR; in TCRdb, only in-frame clones are kept and a portion is missing. The sample has roughly 700,000 clones, around 90% seen once. The sequencing sample was made of peripheral blood. The receptors originated from a young woman with acute or convalescent COVID-19. The CDR3 runs from the conserved cysteine through the conserved F or W. Fields, in order: V gene, D gene, clone size, J gene, CDR3 protein, CDR3 DNA. A D gene is named only where the DNA matches it firmly. Rows may omit the clone size; those that give it use once, few, many or a size class.

>TRBV30|-|-|TRBJ1-4
CAWSVNTQEKLFF
TGTGCCTGGAGTGTCAACACCCAGGAAAAACTGTTTTTT
>TRBV19|TRBD2|once|TRBJ2-1
CASVSGASSYNEQFF
TGTGCCAGTGTAAGCGGGGCCAGCTCCTACAATGAGCAGTTCTTC
>TRBV6-4|-|-|TRBJ2-2
CASSAQNTGELFF
TGTGCCAGCAGTGCACAGAACACCGGGGAGCTGTTTTTT
>TRBV5-1|-|-|TRBJ1-2
CASSLGRGTRSFSYGYTF
TGCGCCAGCAGCTTGGGGAGAGGAACTAGATCGTTTTCGTATGGCTACACCTTC
>TRBV9|-|-|TRBJ1-1
CASSVGDMNTEAFF
TGTGCCAGCAGCGTAGGCGATATGAACACTGAAGCTTTCTTT
>TRBV5-1|TRBD1|-|TRBJ2-3
CASSDRGYSTDTQYF
TGCGCCAGCAGCGACAGGGGATATAGCACAGATACGCAGTATTTT
>TRBV5-1|-|-|TRBJ2-1
CASRVGTMDEQFF
TGCGCCAGCAGAGTCGGGACAATGGATGAGCAGTTCTTC
>TRBV7-3|TRBD1|-|TRBJ2-7
CASSPTGNEQYF
TGTGCCAGCAGCCCGACAGGGAACGAGCAGTACTTC
>TRBV7-9|-|once|TRBJ1-2
CASSLQGVSGYTF
TGTGCCAGCAGCTTACAGGGCGTCAGTGGCTACACCTTC
>TRBV4-2|TRBD1|-|TRBJ2-1
CASSQETGQGYNEQFF
TGTGCCAGCAGCCAAGAGACGGGACAGGGGTACAATGAGCAGTTCTTC
>TRBV28|TRBD2|few|TRBJ2-1
CASSLGSGGSLIQQFF
TGTGCCAGCAGTTTAGGCAGCGGGGGGTCCCTGATTCAGCAGTTCTTC
>TRBV10-3|-|-|TRBJ1-1
CAISESTLGGTEAFF
TGTGCCATCAGTGAGTCGACACTGGGGGGGACAGAAGCTTTCTTT
>TRBV5-1|TRBD1|-|TRBJ1-5
CASSFTGESNQPQHF
TGCGCCAGCAGCTTTACAGGGGAGAGCAATCAGCCCCAGCATTTT
>TRBV21-1|-|-|TRBJ2-2
CASSKAQGLAGGPGTGELFF
TGTGCCAGCAGCAAAGCGCAAGGACTAGCGGGGGGGCCCGGGACCGGGGAGCTGTTTTTT
>TRBV30|-|-|TRBJ2-2
CAWRVGQGITGELFF
TGTGCCTGGAGGGTTGGGCAGGGAATCACCGGGGAGCTGTTTTTT
>TRBV19|-|-|TRBJ1-5
CASTRTYSNQPQHF
TGTGCCAGTACCAGGACATATAGCAATCAGCCCCAGCATTTT
>TRBV3-1/TRBV3-2|-|-|TRBJ1-1
CASSQVVARLNTEAFF
TGTGCCAGCAGCCAAGTCGTCGCCAGGCTGAACACTGAAGCTTTCTTT
>TRBV6-6|-|-|TRBJ1-1
CASSYSRRLAGEAFF
TGTGCCAGCAGTTACTCGCGGAGACTGGCCGGTGAAGCTTTCTTT
>TRBV4-3|TRBD1|-|TRBJ2-1
CASSQDTGTGGEEQFF
TGCGCCAGCAGCCAAGATACTGGGACAGGAGGCGAAGAGCAGTTCTTC
>TRBV6-5|-|-|TRBJ1-2
CASSYWRGDYGYTF
TGTGCCAGCAGTTACTGGAGAGGAGATTATGGCTACACCTTC
>TRBV7-7|TRBD2|-|TRBJ2-1
CASSPGLAGVTEQFF
TGTGCCAGCAGCCCGGGACTAGCGGGTGTCACTGAGCAGTTCTTC
>TRBV9|-|-|TRBJ1-1
CASGGLGTQNTEAFF
TGTGCCAGCGGAGGACTGGGGACACAGAACACTGAAGCTTTCTTT
>TRBV28|TRBD1|-|TRBJ1-5
CASSPPRTGGSQPQHF
TGTGCCAGCAGTCCCCCCCGGACAGGGGGAAGTCAGCCCCAGCATTTT
>TRBV7-6|-|-|TRBJ1-1
CASSLAVGQTEAFF
TGTGCCAGCAGCTTAGCTGTTGGACAAACTGAAGCTTTCTTT
>TRBV7-2|TRBD1|-|TRBJ1-2
CASSLGGQGFGYTF
TGTGCCAGCAGCTTAGGTGGACAGGGGTTTGGCTACACCTTC
>TRBV6-6|-|-|TRBJ1-3
CASSYEGHRSGNTIYF
TGTGCCAGCAGTTACGAGGGACACCGCTCTGGAAACACCATATATTTT
>TRBV3-1/TRBV3-2|TRBD1|-|TRBJ1-4
CASSKGQGYEKLFF
TGTGCCAGCAGCAAGGGACAGGGGTATGAAAAACTGTTTTTT
>TRBV19|TRBD1|-|TRBJ1-5
CASLPGQKSNQPQHF
TGTGCCAGTCTCCCGGGACAGAAGAGCAATCAGCCCCAGCATTTT
>TRBV23-1|-|-|TRBJ1-1
CASRARGGRNTEAFF
TGCGCCAGCAGGGCCCGGGGTGGGAGGAACACTGAAGCTTTCTTT
>TRBV5-8|-|-|TRBJ1-4
CASSLKRTAGNEKLFF
TGTGCCAGCAGCTTGAAACGGACTGCCGGTAATGAAAAACTGTTTTTT
>TRBV30|-|-|TRBJ1-1
CAWTGNSEGAFF
TGTGCCTGGACGGGAAACTCAGAGGGAGCTTTCTTT
>TRBV6-1|TRBD1|-|TRBJ1-5
CASRRDSNSNQPQHF
TGTGCCAGCAGACGGGACAGTAATAGCAATCAGCCCCAGCATTTT
>TRBV5-6|-|-|TRBJ1-2
CASSLEEGRYGYTF
TGTGCCAGCAGCTTGGAGGAGGGACGATATGGCTACACCTTC
>TRBV27|-|-|TRBJ1-2
CASSLVGAPENYGYTF
TGTGCCAGCAGTTTAGTAGGGGCCCCCGAAAACTATGGCTACACCTTC
>TRBV25-1|TRBD2|-|TRBJ2-3
CASSDGGSTDTQYF
TGTGCCAGCAGTGACGGGGGGAGCACAGATACGCAGTATTTT
>TRBV9|-|-|TRBJ1-5
CASSPGYSNQPQHF
TGTGCCAGCAGTCCAGGGTATAGCAATCAGCCCCAGCATTTT
>TRBV5-1|-|-|TRBJ2-7
CASSLAPSSYEQYF
TGCGCCAGCAGCTTGGCCCCGAGCTCCTACGAGCAGTACTTC
>TRBV6-5|-|-|TRBJ1-1
CASSYSGTINTEAFF
TGTGCCAGCAGTTACTCCGGGACAATAAACACTGAAGCTTTCTTT
>TRBV2|-|-|TRBJ2-7
CASSSVSSYEQYF
TGTGCCAGCAGCTCCGTGAGCTCCTACGAGCAGTACTTC
>TRBV6-2/TRBV6-3|-|-|TRBJ1-2
CASSYDGRGYGYTF
TGTGCCAGCAGTTATGACGGCAGGGGCTATGGCTACACCTTC
>TRBV7-9|-|-|TRBJ1-1
CASSAPRDTSVNTEAFF
TGTGCCAGCAGCGCACCCCGGGACACTTCCGTGAACACTGAAGCTTTCTTT
>TRBV7-2|TRBD1|-|TRBJ1-2
CASSSGTANGYTF
TGTGCCAGCAGCAGTGGGACAGCTAATGGCTACACCTTC
>TRBV11-2|TRBD2|-|TRBJ2-7
CASSTWGGNYEQYF
TGTGCCAGCAGTACCTGGGGGGGAAACTACGAGCAGTACTTC
>TRBV4-2|-|-|TRBJ2-7
CASSQENRGDYEQYF
TGTGCCAGCAGCCAAGAGAACCGGGGAGACTACGAGCAGTACTTC
>TRBV4-2|TRBD2|once|TRBJ2-7
CASSQTSGGTSGEQYF
TGTGCCAGCAGCCAGACTAGCGGGGGGACCTCTGGGGAGCAGTACTTC
>TRBV21-1|-|-|TRBJ2-7
CASIKRTGFYEQYF
TGTGCCAGCATCAAGAGGACAGGGTTCTACGAGCAGTACTTC
>TRBV30|TRBD2|-|TRBJ2-1
CAWSLLFQRGENEQFF
TGTGCCTGGAGTCTATTGTTCCAGCGGGGTGAAAATGAGCAGTTCTTC
>TRBV4-1|-|-|TRBJ1-2
CASSQGAENYGYTF
TGCGCCAGCAGCCAGGGAGCGGAGAACTATGGCTACACCTTC
>TRBV4-2|TRBD1|-|TRBJ2-3
CASSQLAGGSDTQYF
TGTGCCAGCAGCCAACTCGCAGGGGGCTCAGATACGCAGTATTTT
>TRBV2|TRBD1|-|TRBJ2-3
CASRGTGRGADTQYF
TGTGCCAGCAGGGGGACAGGGAGGGGCGCAGATACGCAGTATTTT